This T cell receptor beta chain was sequenced during a study of Ad26.COV2.S vaccination and SARS-CoV-2 variants. The protocol was immunoSEQ multiplex PCR, while the TCRdb copy is restricted to in-frame clones and leaves out a portion. The sample has about 480,000 clones, around 90% seen once. Treatment specified: around 19 received Ad26.COV2.S at low or high dose, single or two shots; five or six received placebo; per-sample allocation not given. Sampling happened 63 days after the first vaccine or placebo injection. With 2 bases clipped from V and 0 bases from J, the junction kept 10 bases outside the gene matches. Per the germline V gene, CDR1 is KGHSH and CDR2 is LQKENI. The CDR3 runs 19 residues.

This clonotype was sampled from a person between 18 and 60 years old who received the Ad26.COV2.S COVID-19 vaccine or a placebo. The genes are TRBV18 and TRBJ2-1; TRBD2 aligns across 10 bases. The material sequenced was peripheral blood, taken in a trial of Ad26.COV2.S vaccine versus placebo. This CDR3 reads CASSPIPGTSASSYNEQFF. DNA of the CDR3: TGTGCCAGCTCACCAATTCCCGGGACTAGCGCGAGCTCCTACAATGAGCAGTTCTTC.